This T cell receptor beta chain was sequenced during a study of identifying expanded T cells in peripheral blood. General study results and limits: Around 1.2 clones differed between technical replicates, versus roughly 16 and 20 over time.

V shed 0 bases and J 2 bases; nucleotides not matched to a gene: 11. This CDR3 spans 17 amino acids. Germline CDR1 GTSNPN, CDR2 SVGIG (reference sequence). This clone has a single count. Its antigen remains unknown. Sequencing used immunoSEQ multiplex PCR; TCRdb keeps in-frame clones, though not all of them. The profile covers approximately 100,000 clones, with around 90% appearing a single time and approximately 8% taken by the ten largest. V usage is TRBV30 and J usage is TRBJ2-3; TRBD2 matches 7 bases. Material for sequencing was blood. This clonotype was obtained from a person aged 18-70 years in good health. The CDR3 nucleotides read TGTGCCTGGAGTGTAGGGGCCGGGAGGATTTCCACAGATACGCAGTATTTT. Its translation is CAWSVGAGRISTDTQYF.